These T cell receptor beta chains were read from a single sample in a study of blood T cell repertoires in COVID-19. Measured with immunoSEQ multiplex PCR; TCRdb has only the in-frame clones, and not every one. The sample consists of about 190,000 clones, about 85% of them appearing once. The source material was peripheral blood. Every receptor here comes from a man aged 25-45 years with acute or convalescent COVID-19. The CDR3 runs from the conserved cysteine through the conserved F or W. D genes are given only for firm matches. Size tells how often a clone was seen (once, few, many) or the class of an expanded clone, and some rows leave it out.

-,TRBV6-5,TRBJ2-3,-,TGTGCCAGCAGTTACCTCGGCACAGATACGCAGTATTTT,CASSYLGTDTQYF
-,TRBV7-9,TRBJ2-7,TRBD1,TGTGCCAGCAGCCCGGGACAGGAAATCTACGAGCAGTACTTC,CASSPGQEIYEQYF
-,TRBV4-1,TRBJ1-6,-,TGCGCCAGCAGCCCCCTCCCCCCAGGTCCGCTTTCACCCCTCCACTTT,CASSPLPPGPLSPLHF
-,TRBV4-1,TRBJ1-1,TRBD1,TGCGCCAGCAGCTCAGAGGGGGCGTATGAAGCTTTCTTT,CASSSEGAYEAFF
-,TRBV28,TRBJ1-2,TRBD1,TGTGCCAGCAGCATCCAGCCGGGACAGGGGTGGGGCTACACCTTC,CASSIQPGQGWGYTF
-,TRBV7-3,TRBJ2-5,-,TGTGCCAGCAGCTTAGGGAGCACTGAGACCCAGTACTTC,CASSLGSTETQYF
-,TRBV21-1,TRBJ2-7,-,TGTGCCAGCAGCAAGCAACAGGGGAACGAGCAGTACTTC,CASSKQQGNEQYF
once,TRBV6-5,TRBJ1-1,-,TGTGCCAGCAACCTTCAGACAGGCCTGAACACTGAAGCTTTCTTT,CASNLQTGLNTEAFF
once,TRBV15,TRBJ1-5,-,TGTGCCACCAGCAGAGGGGGAGGGCCCCAGCATTTT,CATSRGGGPQHF
-,TRBV3-1/TRBV3-2,TRBJ2-7,-,TGTGCCAGCAGCCCCCCAAGGCAGGCAGGGTGGGGAGGCGAGCAGTACTTC,CASSPPRQAGWGGEQYF
-,TRBV11-2,TRBJ2-1,TRBD2,TGTGCCAGCAGCTTAGTGATGCCTAGCGGGGGGGAGTTGGATGAGCAGTTCTTC,CASSLVMPSGGELDEQFF
-,TRBV6-1,TRBJ2-1,-,TGTGCCAGCAGTGAATCGGGCAGGGGTGAGCAGTTCTTC,CASSESGRGEQFF
-,TRBV29-1,TRBJ2-5,-,TGCAGCGTCGCCGACTTAGCCCAGACCCAGTACTTC,CSVADLAQTQYF
-,TRBV5-1,TRBJ2-1,TRBD2,TGCGCCAGCAGCGAACGACTAGCGGGGGGCCATCACTACAATGAGCAGTTCTTC,CASSERLAGGHHYNEQFF
once,TRBV3-1/TRBV3-2,TRBJ2-7,-,TGTGCCAGCAGCCTTCGGAGGGCCCTCTCCTACGAGCAGTACTTC,CASSLRRALSYEQYF
-,TRBV19,TRBJ2-1,TRBD2,TGTGCCAGTAGTTGGGGACTAGCGGGAGATAAGTACAATGAGCAGTTCTTC,CASSWGLAGDKYNEQFF
-,TRBV2,TRBJ1-2,-,TGTGCCAGCAGTGGAGGTTCCCATGGCTACACCTTC,CASSGGSHGYTF
-,TRBV27,TRBJ1-5,TRBD1,TGTGCCAGCAGCCGGACAGGAGGGAATTATCAGCCCCAGCATTTT,CASSRTGGNYQPQHF
-,TRBV5-1,TRBJ2-1,TRBD1,TGCGCCAGCAGCTTAGCGTCGGACAGGGGCGTCGATGAGCAGTTCTTC,CASSLASDRGVDEQFF
-,TRBV3-1/TRBV3-2,TRBJ2-2,TRBD2,TGTGCCAGCAGCCAACTACCGCCGACTAGCGGGAGATCGTCTGGGGAGCTGTTTTTT,CASSQLPPTSGRSSGELFF
-,TRBV6-6,TRBJ2-7,TRBD2,TGTGCCAGCAGTTACGCCCTAGCGGGAGTGGACGAGCAGTACTTC,CASSYALAGVDEQYF
-,TRBV30,TRBJ1-4,-,TGTGCCTGGAGTCTAGCGGGAGGTTCGACTAATGAAAAACTGTTTTTT,CAWSLAGGSTNEKLFF
few,TRBV5-5,TRBJ2-7,-,TGTGCCAGCAGCCAACAGGGCGCCTACGAGCAGTACTTC,CASSQQGAYEQYF
once,TRBV20-1,TRBJ1-1,-,TGCAGTGCGAGTAGGGGTCGCGCTGAAGCTTTCTTT,CSASRGRAEAFF
-,TRBV19,TRBJ2-5,TRBD1,TGTGCCAGTAGTCGAAGACAGGGTCAGACCCAGTACTTC,CASSRRQGQTQYF
-,TRBV19,TRBJ2-7,-,TGTGCCAGTAGTATAGGGAGCGCAGGGAACTCCTACGAGCAGTACTTC,CASSIGSAGNSYEQYF
-,TRBV19,TRBJ2-7,-,TGTGCCAGTAGTAATGGACACGCGGGGGAGCAGTACTTC,CASSNGHAGEQYF
-,TRBV5-1,TRBJ1-3,-,TGCGCCAGCAGCTTGGCCGCGGGTTCTGGAAACACCATATATTTT,CASSLAAGSGNTIYF
-,TRBV27,TRBJ2-3,-,TGTGCCAGCAGCCCCAGCCCAACTAGTGCCGATACGCAGTATTTT,CASSPSPTSADTQYF
-,TRBV28,TRBJ2-7,TRBD2,TGTGCCACCATAAAGCGGGAGGCCTCGGGCGAGCAGTACTTC,CATIKREASGEQYF
-,TRBV5-6,TRBJ2-1,-,TGTGCCAGCAGCCTACTATTAAACAATGAGCAGTTCTTC,CASSLLLNNEQFF
-,TRBV28,TRBJ1-5,-,TGTGCCAGCAGCAACAGGGCTCAGCCCCAGCATTTT,CASSNRAQPQHF
-,TRBV19,TRBJ1-5,TRBD1,TGTGCCAGTAGTAGCTTTTATCGGACAGGGAATCGCAATCAGCCCCAGCATTTT,CASSSFYRTGNRNQPQHF